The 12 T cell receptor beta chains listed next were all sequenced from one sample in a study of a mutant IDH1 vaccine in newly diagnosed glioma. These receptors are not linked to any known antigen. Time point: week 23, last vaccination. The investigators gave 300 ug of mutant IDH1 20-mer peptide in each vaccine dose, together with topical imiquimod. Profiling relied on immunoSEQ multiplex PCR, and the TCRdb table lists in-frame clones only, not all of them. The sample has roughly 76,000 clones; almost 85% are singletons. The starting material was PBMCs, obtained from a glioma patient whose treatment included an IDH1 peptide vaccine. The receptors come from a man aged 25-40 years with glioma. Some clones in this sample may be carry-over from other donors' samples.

CDR3 protein: CATNREGDAGYTF. DNA of the CDR3: TGTGCCACAAACAGGGAGGGGGATGCTGGCTACACCTTC. The chain couples TRBV28 to TRBJ1-2; TRBD1 might be the D (6 bases). Germline CDR1 reads MDHEN; CDR2 reads SYDVKM. This CDR3 region has 13 residues. With 10 bases removed from V and 7 bases from J, the gap between germline ends came to 19 bases.

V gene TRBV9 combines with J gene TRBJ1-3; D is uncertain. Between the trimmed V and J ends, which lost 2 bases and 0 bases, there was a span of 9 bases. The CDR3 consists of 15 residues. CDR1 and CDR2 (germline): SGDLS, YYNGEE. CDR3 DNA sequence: TGTGCCAGCAGCGTTAACAGCGGCTCTGGAAACACCATATATTTT. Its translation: CASSVNSGSGNTIYF.

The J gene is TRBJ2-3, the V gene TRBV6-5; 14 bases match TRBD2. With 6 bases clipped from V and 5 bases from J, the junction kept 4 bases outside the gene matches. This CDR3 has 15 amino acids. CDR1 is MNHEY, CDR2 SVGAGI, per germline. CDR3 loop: CASRWTSGGIDTQYF. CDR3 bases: TGTGCCAGCAGATGGACTAGCGGGGGGATAGATACGCAGTATTTT.

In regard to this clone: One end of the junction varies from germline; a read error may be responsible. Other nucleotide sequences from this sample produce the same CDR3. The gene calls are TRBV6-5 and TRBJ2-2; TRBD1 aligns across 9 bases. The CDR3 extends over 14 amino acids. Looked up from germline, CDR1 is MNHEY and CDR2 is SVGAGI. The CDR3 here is CASSPGTGYGELFF. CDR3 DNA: TGCGCCAGCAGCCCCGGGACAGGGTACGGGGAGCTGTTTTTT.

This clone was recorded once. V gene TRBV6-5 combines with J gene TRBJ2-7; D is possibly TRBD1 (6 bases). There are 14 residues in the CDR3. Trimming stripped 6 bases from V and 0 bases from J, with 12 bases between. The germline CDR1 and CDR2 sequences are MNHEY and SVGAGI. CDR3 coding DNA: TGTGCCAGCAGGAAGGACAGTATCTCCTACGAGCAGTACTTC. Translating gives CASRKDSISYEQYF.

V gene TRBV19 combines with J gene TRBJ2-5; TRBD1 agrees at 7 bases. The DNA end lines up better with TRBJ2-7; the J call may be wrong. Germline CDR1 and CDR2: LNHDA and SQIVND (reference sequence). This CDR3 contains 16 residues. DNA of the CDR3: TGTGCCAGTAGTGACGAACAGGGGTCCTATGGCTACGAGCAGTACTTC. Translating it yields CASSDEQGSYGYEQYF.

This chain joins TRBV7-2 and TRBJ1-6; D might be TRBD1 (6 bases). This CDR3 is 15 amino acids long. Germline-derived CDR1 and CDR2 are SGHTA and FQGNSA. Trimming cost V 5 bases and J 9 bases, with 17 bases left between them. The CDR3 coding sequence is TGTGCCAGCAGCAAAGAGGGCAGGGGAATTTCACCCCTCCACTTT. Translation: CASSKEGRGISPLHF.

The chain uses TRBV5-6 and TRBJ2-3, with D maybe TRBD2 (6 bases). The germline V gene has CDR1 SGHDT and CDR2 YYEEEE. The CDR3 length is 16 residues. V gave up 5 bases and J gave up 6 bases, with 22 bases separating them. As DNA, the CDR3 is TGTGCCAGCAGGGTCGGGAGCGGGTCGTTCGGGGATACGCAGTATTTT. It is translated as CASRVGSGSFGDTQYF. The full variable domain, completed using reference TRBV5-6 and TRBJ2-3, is DAGVTQSPTHLIKTRGQQVTLRCSPKSGHDTVSWYQQALGQGPQFIFQYYEEEERQRGNFPDRFSGHQFPNYSSELNVNALLLGDSALYLCASRVGSGSFGDTQYFGPGTRLTVL.

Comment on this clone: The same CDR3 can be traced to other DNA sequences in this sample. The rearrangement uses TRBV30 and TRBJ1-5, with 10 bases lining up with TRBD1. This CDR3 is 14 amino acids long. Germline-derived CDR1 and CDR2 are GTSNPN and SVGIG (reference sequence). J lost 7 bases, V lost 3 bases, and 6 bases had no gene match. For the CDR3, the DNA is TGTGCCTGGAGAGGCGACAGGGGGCACCAGCCCCAGCATTTT. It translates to CAWRGDRGHQPQHF.

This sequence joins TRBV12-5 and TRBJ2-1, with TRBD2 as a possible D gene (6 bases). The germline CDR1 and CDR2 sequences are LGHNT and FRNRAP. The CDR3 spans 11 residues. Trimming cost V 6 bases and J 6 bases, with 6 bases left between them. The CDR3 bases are TGTGCTAGTGGGGGGGGCAATGAGCAGTTCTTC. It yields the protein CASGGGNEQFF.

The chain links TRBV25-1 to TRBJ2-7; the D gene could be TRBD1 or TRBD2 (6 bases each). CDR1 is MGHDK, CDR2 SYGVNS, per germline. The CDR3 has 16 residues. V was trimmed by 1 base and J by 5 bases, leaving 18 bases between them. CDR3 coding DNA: TGTGCCAGCAGTGAATTTCCCACCGCTAGGGGGGACGAGCAGTACTTC. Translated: CASSEFPTARGDEQYF.

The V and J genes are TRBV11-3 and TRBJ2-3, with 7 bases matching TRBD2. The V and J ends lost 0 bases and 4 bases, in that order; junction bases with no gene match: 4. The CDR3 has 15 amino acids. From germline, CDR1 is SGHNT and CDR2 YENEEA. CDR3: CASSLEWTSADTQYF. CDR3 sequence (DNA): TGTGCCAGCAGCTTAGAGTGGACTAGTGCAGATACGCAGTATTTT.